The TCR beta chain under discussion was sequenced for a study of beta chain features in type 1 diabetes. Germline lookup yields CDR1 SGHAT and CDR2 FQDESV (reference sequence). V shed 5 bases and J shed 4 bases, with 17 bases lying between them. The length of the CDR3 is 15 residues. This clone was detected a few times. Isolated RNA was reverse transcribed in full, so expressed TCRB transcripts were sequenced. Profiling relied on immunoSEQ multiplex PCR, and the TCRdb table lists in-frame clones only, not all of them. The sample carries fewer than 250,000 clones, less than 15% recorded once. The chain couples TRBV11-1 to TRBJ1-2; no firm D call. The TCR comes from a woman in her 40s in good health. The sequencing sample was made of naive CD4+ T cells from blood. The CDR3 is CASSAASASIYGYTF. The CDR3 DNA reads as TGTGCCAGCAGCGCGGCCTCTGCTTCGATCTATGGCTACACCTTC.